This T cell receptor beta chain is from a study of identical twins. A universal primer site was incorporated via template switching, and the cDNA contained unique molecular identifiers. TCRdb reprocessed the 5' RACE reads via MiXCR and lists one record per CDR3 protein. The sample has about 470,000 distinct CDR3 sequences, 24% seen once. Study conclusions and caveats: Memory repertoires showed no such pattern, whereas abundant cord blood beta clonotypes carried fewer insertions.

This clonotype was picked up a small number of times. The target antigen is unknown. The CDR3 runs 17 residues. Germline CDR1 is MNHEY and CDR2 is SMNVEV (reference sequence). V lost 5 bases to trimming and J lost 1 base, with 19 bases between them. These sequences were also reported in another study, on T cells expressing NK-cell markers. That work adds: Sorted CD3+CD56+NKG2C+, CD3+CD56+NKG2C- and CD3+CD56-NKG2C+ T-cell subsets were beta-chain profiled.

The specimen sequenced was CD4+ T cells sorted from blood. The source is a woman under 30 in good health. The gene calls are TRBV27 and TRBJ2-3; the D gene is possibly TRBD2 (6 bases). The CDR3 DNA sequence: TGTGCCAGCAGTCGCTCCTCGGGACTTCGGGGCACAGATACGCAGTATTTT. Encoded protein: CASSRSSGLRGTDTQYF.